Below are 22 T cell receptor beta chains sequenced from a single sample in a study of blood T cell repertoires in COVID-19. TCRdb keeps only in-frame clones here, not all; method: immunoSEQ multiplex PCR. The table includes under 50,000 clones, 75% to 95% detected once. Sequencing input: peripheral blood. These receptors were taken from a man between 65 and 85 years old with active COVID-19.

This rearrangement joins TRBV27 to TRBJ2-7, with a tentative D call TRBD2 (6 bases). Germline loops: CDR1 MNHEY, CDR2 SMNVEV (reference sequence). Between the trimmed V and J ends, which lost 6 bases and 4 bases, there was a span of 16 bases. The CDR3 totals 14 residues. The CDR3 is CASSRLVDGYEQYF. CDR3 nucleotides: TGTGCCAGCAGCCGACTAGTGGATGGTTACGAGCAGTACTTC.

The J gene is TRBJ2-7, the V gene TRBV19; the D is unclear. Trimming removed 6 bases at V and 5 bases at J, with 11 bases between. This CDR3 spans 12 amino acids. CDR1 LNHDA and CDR2 SQIVND come from the germline V gene (reference sequence). The CDR3 here is CASSDNADEQYF. Here the CDR3 DNA reads TGTGCCAGTAGCGACAACGCCGACGAGCAGTACTTC.

The chain uses TRBV29-1 and TRBJ2-2; D is perhaps TRBD1 (6 bases). CDR3 length: 14 residues. Trimming took off 7 bases at V and 1 base at J, with 13 bases between the two ends. The V gene's germline CDR1 is SQVTM and CDR2 ANQGSEA. CDR3 DNA sequence: TGCAGCGCTCTGACAGGCCTGAACACCGGGGAGCTGTTTTTT. It is translated as CSALTGLNTGELFF.

This chain uses TRBV5-1 with TRBJ2-2; 11 bases match TRBD2. V dropped 6 bases and J dropped 5; count of bases not matched to a gene: 9. CDR3 length: 16 residues. Germline V gene sequence: CDR1 SGHRS, CDR2 YFSETQ. DNA of the CDR3: TGCGCCAGCAAGTTACTAGCGGGGGAGAGGACCGGGGAGCTGTTTTTT. Translation gives CASKLLAGERTGELFF.

The V call is TRBV19, the J call TRBJ2-2, with a possible D match to TRBD2 (6 bases). The V gene's germline CDR1 is LNHDA and CDR2 SQIVND (reference sequence). The CDR3 is 15 amino acids. V lost 7 bases and J 2 bases, leaving 14 bases between the germline ends. The CDR3 here is CASTPGGGNTGELFF. The CDR3 region has the DNA TGTGCCAGTACCCCCGGGGGAGGAAACACCGGGGAGCTGTTTTTT.

The CDR3 reads CASSSRLAGLYNEQFF. CDR3 coding DNA: TGTGCCAGCAGCTCAAGACTAGCGGGGCTTTATAATGAGCAGTTCTTC. This rearrangement joins TRBV5-4 to TRBJ2-1; TRBD2 matches at 11 bases. Germline CDR1 and CDR2: SGHNT and YYREEE (reference sequence). Unmatched junction bases numbered 9, after V lost 3 bases and J lost 7 bases. The CDR3 covers 16 residues.

The chain uses TRBV27 and TRBJ1-5, with 7 bases aligning to TRBD1. The CDR3 consists of 14 residues. Per the germline V gene, CDR1 is MNHEY and CDR2 is SMNVEV (reference sequence). V dropped 10 bases and J dropped 4; count of bases not matched to a gene: 10. CDR3 region: CATRGGASNQPQHF. CDR3 sequence (DNA): TGTGCCACCAGGGGGGGGGCCTCGAATCAGCCCCAGCATTTT.

This chain joins TRBV24-1 and TRBJ2-3; D gene uncertain. CDR3 length equals 14 residues. V lost 1 base to trimming and J lost 4 bases, with 8 bases between them. Germline loops: CDR1 KGHDR, CDR2 SFDVKD. The CDR3 DNA follows: TGTGCCACCAGTGATTTCAGGTCCCCAGATACGCAGTATTTT. Translation gives CATSDFRSPDTQYF.

The chain uses TRBV19 and TRBJ2-7; TRBD2 might be the D (7 bases). V was shortened by 6 bases and J by 2 bases, with 20 bases between the two germline ends. Looked up from germline, CDR1 is LNHDA and CDR2 is SQIVND (reference sequence). The CDR3 totals 16 residues. The CDR3 DNA reads as TGTGCCAGTAGGCCGAAGGTCGGGGGGCGCCCCTACGAGCAGTACTTC. It codes for CASRPKVGGRPYEQYF.

The chain recombines TRBV5-8 with TRBJ1-3; 7 bases map to TRBD1. CDR1 SGHTS and CDR2 YDEGEE come from the germline V gene. V lost 5 bases, J lost 7 bases, and 15 bases stayed unmatched. The CDR3 covers 16 residues. Written as DNA, the CDR3 is TGTGCCAGCAGTTCTGGCGGGACAGCCTTAACGAACACCATATATTTT. Its protein product is CASSSGGTALTNTIYF.

The J gene is TRBJ1-1, the V gene TRBV25-1; tentatively, D is TRBD1 (6 bases). Germline V lookup: CDR1 MGHDK, CDR2 SYGVNS. The CDR3 has 13 amino acids. The V end lost 5 bases, the J end lost 11 bases, and 18 bases lay between the germline ends. This CDR3 is CASSTLGGAGAFF. The CDR3 nucleotides are TGTGCCAGCAGTACCCTTGGGGGCGCGGGTGCTTTCTTT.

The rearrangement links TRBV4-1 to TRBJ2-4; D is unresolved. CDR1 is MGHRA and CDR2 is YSYEKL in the germline V gene. The CDR3 loop spans 12 amino acids. Trimming left V 3 bases short and J 9 bases short, with 9 bases between. The CDR3 sequence: CASSQMNGIQYF. CDR3 nucleotides: TGCGCCAGCAGCCAGATGAACGGCATTCAGTACTTC.

This chain links TRBV6-1 with TRBJ2-3; 9 bases fit TRBD1. The CDR3 is 17 residues long. The V segment lost 3 bases and the J segment 4 bases; nucleotides outside the gene matches: 11. Germline V lookup: CDR1 MNHNS, CDR2 SASEGT. CDR3 region: CASSESLTGGFADTQYF. The CDR3 DNA reads as TGTGCCAGCAGTGAGTCATTGACAGGGGGTTTTGCAGATACGCAGTATTTT.

This clone showed up just once. This chain joins TRBV3-1 (or the pseudogene TRBV3-2) and TRBJ1-1, with D hard to call. The germline V gene has CDR1 LGHDT and CDR2 YNNKEL (reference sequence). V lost 4 bases to trimming and J lost 0 bases, with 9 bases between them. This CDR3 is built from 14 residues. The CDR3 DNA reads as TGTGCCAGCAGCCCCCGCGAGGTGAACACTGAAGCTTTCTTT. Translation: CASSPREVNTEAFF.

The V call is TRBV11-2, the J call TRBJ1-4; perhaps TRBD1 as D (6 bases). V lost 1 base to trimming and J lost 8 bases, with 14 bases between them. Germline V lookup: CDR1 SGHAT, CDR2 FQNNGV. CDR3 length: 15 residues. Written as DNA, the CDR3 is TGTGCCAGCAGCTTAGGGGGGCATATGGTAGAAAAACTGTTTTTT. Protein product: CASSLGGHMVEKLFF.

This sequence joins TRBV30 and TRBJ2-5, with a weak D call TRBD1 (6 bases). CDR3 length: 16 amino acids. Trimming removed 0 bases at V and 4 bases at J, with 18 bases between. The V gene's germline CDR1 is GTSNPN and CDR2 SVGIG (reference sequence). The CDR3 bases are TGTGCCTGGAGTGTAGGGGGTTCGGCAGTTCTAGAGACCCAGTACTTC. It encodes CAWSVGGSAVLETQYF.

The CDR3: CASSYPRTRQTYSNQPQHF. CDR3 bases: TGTGCCAGCAGTTACCCCCGCACCCGACAGACTTATAGCAATCAGCCCCAGCATTTT. The V gene is TRBV6-2 or TRBV6-3, the J gene TRBJ1-5, with D tentatively TRBD1 (5 bases). V lost 2 bases and J 0 bases, leaving 20 bases between the germline ends. From germline, CDR1 is MNHEY and CDR2 SVGEGT. The CDR3 runs 19 residues.

This clone came up a few times. The chain has TRBV7-9 and TRBJ1-2, with 9 bases fitting TRBD1. The CDR3 covers 14 residues. V shed 5 bases and J 8 bases; nucleotides not matched to a gene: 9. Germline CDR1 and CDR2: SEHNR and FQNEAQ (reference sequence). The CDR3 spells CASSPWGQGGGYTF. Written as DNA, the CDR3 is TGTGCCAGCAGCCCTTGGGGACAGGGTGGAGGCTACACCTTC.

The chain uses TRBV6-5 and TRBJ1-4; 9 bases fit TRBD1. The CDR3 consists of 15 residues. V lost 4 bases to trimming and J lost 5 bases; unmatched junction nucleotides: 5. Germline lookup yields CDR1 MNHEY and CDR2 SVGAGI. The CDR3 DNA is TGTGCCAGCAGTTGGGTGACAGGGGGGAATGAAAAACTGTTTTTT. This encodes CASSWVTGGNEKLFF.

The chain uses TRBV30 and TRBJ1-3, with 7 bases matching TRBD1. This CDR3 contains 15 residues. Germline-derived CDR1 and CDR2 are GTSNPN and SVGIG (reference sequence). The J segment lost 4 bases and the V segment lost 2 bases, leaving 8 bases of the junction unmatched. The CDR3 DNA follows: TGTGCCTGGAGTCTAAGGGGGCGCGAAGGAAACACCATATATTTT. It specifies CAWSLRGREGNTIYF.

The genes are TRBV19 and TRBJ1-3; 8 nucleotides align to TRBD1. Germline V CDR1 and CDR2: LNHDA, SQIVND (reference sequence). CDR3 size: 15 residues. The ends lost 9 bases at V and 0 bases at J; junction bases unmatched: 7. CDR3 sequence reads: CASRQGPNSGNTIYF. DNA for the CDR3: TGTGCCAGCCGACAGGGGCCTAACTCTGGAAACACCATATATTTT.

The V call is TRBV2, the J call TRBJ2-7, with a possible D match to TRBD2 (5 bases). The germline V gene encodes CDR1 SNHLY and CDR2 FYNNEI. The CDR3 is 14 amino acids. Trimming took off 5 bases at V and 3 bases at J, with 14 bases between the two ends. Written as DNA, the CDR3 is TGTGCCAGCAGTCGCGAGGGCGCGGGCTACGAGCAGTACTTC. Protein sequence: CASSREGAGYEQYF.